This record covers a single T cell receptor beta chain. This clone was seen just once. The target of this receptor is not known. It has no much larger one-base neighbor in the sample; base qualities were not kept. The time point label corresponds to: less than 30 months on ibrutinib. For TCR beta library preparation, roughly 2.1 micrograms of genomic DNA was extracted from cryopreserved PBMCs. Longitudinal blood samples from CLL patients on ibrutinib monotherapy underwent high-throughput TCR beta sequencing. The patients took part in an open-label, single-center phase 2 trial of ibrutinib monotherapy. The sample belongs to a study of cytotoxic CD8 clonotypes in ibrutinib-treated CLL (dated by TCRdb to the early 2020s). Regarding the study in general: The cohort included some 14 treatment-naive and about a dozen relapsed/refractory patients; about 18 were IGHV unmutated. Cryopreserved peripheral blood mononuclear cells were obtained prior to treatment, at the time of response, and at either disease progression or sustained remission. The response samples were drawn at a median of roughly eleven months into treatment, with a range of roughly 6 to 40 months. Of the roughly 81 people in the trial, some 28 had longitudinal samples available. Partial responses were observed in 24 patients and complete responses in 2; after a median follow-up of around 68 months, remission was maintained in 14 patients and progression was observed in approximately 12. An average of roughly 270,000 productive templates and some 100,000 productive rearrangements was obtained per sample. Patients were still on ibrutinib when every remission and progressive disease sample was collected.

A MiSeq instrument was used for deep resolution sequencing, which targeted depths ranging from 1 in 1 million up to 1 in 200,000 T cells, with coverage averaging 10x for each clonotype. The immunoSEQ hsTCRB Kit was used to generate TCR beta libraries. The authors' analysis ran thus. ImmunoSEQ Data Assistant and ImmunoSEQ Analyzer were used for data analysis, and V, D and J genes were assigned according to IMGT definitions. Clonality, which ranges from 0 to 1, was calculated as one minus the normalized Shannon entropy of productive rearrangement frequencies. Public clonotype analysis was restricted to overrepresented clonotypes comprising at least 0.05% of each patient's repertoire. Roughly 13 repertoires from age-matched healthy donors, obtained from immuneACCESS, served as clonality controls. The table comes from immuneACCESS by way of TCRdb, which keeps in-frame sequences with V and J called. Part of the clones is missing from these tables; in studies checked, under half for an unresolved V gene and the rest for unknown reasons. That table supplies the V and J calls and clone size; D and trimming were determined from the DNA. Present in this sample are approximately 57,000 clones, around 60% of which were seen just once. The leading ten clones occupy roughly 22% of the sample.

Findings and caveats that apply to the study as a whole: At ibrutinib response clonality went up, during sustained remission it held steady, and at progression it dropped back toward baseline. Public clonotypes were rare and either shrank or stayed stable during treatment, and the rise in clonality at ibrutinib response reflected expansion of private clonotypes. Baseline clonality was found to be higher than that of age-matched healthy donors and was strongly correlated with circulating CD8+ T-cell counts. Sampling times were not matched between patients in sustained remission and patients whose disease was progressing, and lymph node repertoires were not examined.

The cysteine opens and the phenylalanine closes a CDR3 of 14 amino acids. The CDR3 DNA has 42 bases and is translated from base 1. V lost 0 bases and J lost 8 bases; the stretch between them is 13 bases long. The CDR1 and CDR2 encoded by the germline V gene are LGHNA and YNFKEQ. The material sequenced was PBMCs, taken after 24 months of ibrutinib treatment. The V and J segments used are TRBV4-2 and TRBJ1-1; a weak D assignment points to TRBD1 (5 bases agree). This clonotype was sampled from a human donor with chronic lymphocytic leukemia. CDR3 loop: CASSQEQGVPEAFF. At the DNA level, the sequence is TGTGCCAGCAGCCAAGAGCAGGGAGTTCCCGAAGCTTTCTTT.